The 30 T cell receptor beta chains given below trace back to one sample, sequenced in a study of cytomegalovirus exposure and HLA in healthy donors. The study ran its PCR with 60 Vbeta and 13 Jbeta primers. TCRdb's table, derived via immunoSEQ multiplex PCR, lists solely in-frame clones and lacks some. Among more than 80,000 clones listed, less than 85% were seen once. The sequencing sample was made of PBMCs. The receptors come from an older woman in good health and CMV-seropositive.

In nucleotides, the CDR3 is TGTGCCAGCAGCTGGGGACTAGCGGGGGCCGATACGCAGTATTTT. It is translated as CASSWGLAGADTQYF. This sequence joins TRBV7-9 and TRBJ2-3, with TRBD2 identical over 14 bases. The germline V gene encodes CDR1 SEHNR and CDR2 FQNEAQ (reference sequence). This CDR3 comprises 15 residues. V was pared by 4 bases and J by 6 bases, with 3 bases of the junction left unmatched.

V and J are TRBV9 and TRBJ2-7, with 7 nucleotides matching TRBD2. The trim removed 4 bases at V and 6 bases at J, leaving 13 bases unmatched. The germline gives CDR1 SGDLS, CDR2 YYNGEE. CDR3 size: 15 residues. The DNA for the CDR3 is TGTGCCAGCAGCCAAGAGGGGCGGGAGATCAGCGAGCAGTACTTC. As protein: CASSQEGREISEQYF.

This clone has more than one count but fewer than ten. The chain recombines TRBV4-1 with TRBJ2-1; 8 nucleotides align to TRBD2. From germline, CDR1 is MGHRA and CDR2 YSYEKL. The CDR3 has 15 residues. V shed 1 base and J 3 bases; nucleotides not matched to a gene: 2. DNA for the CDR3: TGCGCCAGCAGCCAAGCTAGCGGGTACTACAATGAGCAGTTCTTC. Residues: CASSQASGYYNEQFF.

The CDR3 DNA follows: TGTGCCAGCAGTGAAAAAGGGGGCGCTTTCTTT. Its protein is CASSEKGGAFF. The chain employs TRBV6-1 and TRBJ1-1, with 7 bases identical to TRBD1. Germline assignment: CDR1 MNHNS and CDR2 SASEGT. This CDR3 contains 11 residues. V dropped 2 bases and J dropped 11; count of bases not matched to a gene: 2.

The V and J genes are TRBV9 and TRBJ2-1, with 7 nucleotides matching TRBD2. Looked up from germline, CDR1 is SGDLS and CDR2 is YYNGEE. J gave up 4 bases and V 3 bases, and 10 bases lay outside the gene matches. This CDR3 comprises 16 residues. The CDR3 sequence is CASSAGSGKRYNEQFF. The CDR3 nucleotides read TGTGCCAGCAGCGCCGGAAGCGGGAAGAGGTACAATGAGCAGTTCTTC.

V usage is TRBV5-6 and J usage is TRBJ1-5, with D possibly matching TRBD1 (5 bases). Per germline, CDR1 SGHDT and CDR2 YYEEEE. The CDR3 has 14 residues. With 5 bases removed from V and 3 bases from J, the gap between germline ends came to 12 bases. The CDR3 spells CASSSEGTNQPQHF. CDR3 bases: TGTGCCAGCAGTTCGGAGGGGACCAATCAGCCCCAGCATTTT.

This clone was seen a handful of times. The CDR3 loop reads CASSLGRDYGYTF. CDR3 in DNA: TGTGCCAGCAGCTTGGGCAGGGACTATGGCTACACCTTC. The chain carries TRBV5-4 and TRBJ1-2; D is perhaps TRBD1 (5 bases). With 0 bases removed from V and 3 bases from J, the gap between germline ends came to 6 bases. The CDR3 extends over 13 amino acids. The germline CDR1 and CDR2 sequences are SGHNT and YYREEE (reference sequence).

CDR3 sequence: CASSPGRTYEQYF. For the CDR3, the DNA is TGTGCCAGCAGCCCCGGGAGAACCTACGAGCAGTACTTC. The chain couples TRBV5-4 to TRBJ2-7; TRBD2 might be the D (6 bases). Deletions cut 4 bases from V and 2 bases from J, with 10 bases between. The CDR3 has 13 amino acids. In germline, CDR1 is SGHNT, CDR2 YYREEE (reference sequence). The variable domain in full, with the rest retrieved from reference TRBV5-4 and TRBJ2-7, is ETGVTQSPTHLIKTRGQQVTLRCSSQSGHNTVSWYQQALGQGPQFIFQYYREEENGRGNFPPRFSGLQFPNYSSELNVNALELDDSALYLCASSPGRTYEQYFGPGTRLTVT.

This clone was picked up one time. The CDR3 is CASNGRGVLPYGYTF. The CDR3, as DNA: TGTGCCAGCAACGGGAGGGGGGTACTCCCCTATGGCTACACCTTC. The chain uses TRBV27 and TRBJ1-2; D might be TRBD1 (6 bases). Germline CDR1 MNHEY, CDR2 SMNVEV (reference sequence). Trimming stripped 7 bases from V and 4 bases from J, with 19 bases between. The CDR3 is made up of 15 amino acids.

The chain carries TRBV9 and TRBJ2-7; weak D call: TRBD2 (6 bases). CDR3 length equals 15 residues. Germline CDR1 SGDLS, CDR2 YYNGEE. The ends were cut back, 3 bases at V and 4 bases at J, with 17 bases in the middle. Here the CDR3 DNA reads TGTGCCAGCAGCGAGGGGCGGGACGGACCATACGAGCAGTACTTC. The encoded protein is CASSEGRDGPYEQYF. The variable domain in full, completed from reference TRBV9 and TRBJ2-7, reads DSGVTQTPKHLITATGQRVTLRCSPRSGDLSVYWYQQSLDQGLQFLIQYYNGEERAKGNILERFSAQQFPDLHSELNLSSLELGDSALYFCASSEGRDGPYEQYFGPGTRLTVT.

The chain links TRBV28 to TRBJ2-7, with 10 bases identical to TRBD2. The germline V gene has CDR1 MDHEN and CDR2 SYDVKM. The CDR3 totals 16 residues. Germline trimming cut 3 bases from V and 0 bases from J; bases unmatched to any gene: 5. In DNA, the CDR3 is TGTGCCAGCAGTTTCCCACTAGCGGGGCTCTCCTACGAGCAGTACTTC. This codes for CASSFPLAGLSYEQYF.

The J gene is TRBJ1-1, the V gene TRBV13; D unclear. Deletions cut 5 bases from V and 11 bases from J, with 9 bases between. This CDR3 is 10 amino acids long. Germline values: CDR1 PRHDT, CDR2 FYEKMQ (reference sequence). The CDR3 reads CASSAQTAFF. In DNA form, the CDR3 reads TGTGCCAGCAGCGCCCAGACTGCTTTCTTT.

The rearrangement links TRBV6-1 to TRBJ2-7; D gene ambiguous. The CDR3 runs to 13 residues. Germline V gene data show CDR1 as MNHNS and CDR2 as SASEGT. With 3 bases removed from V and 3 bases from J, the gap between germline ends came to 9 bases. CDR3 residues: CASSDSTRYEQYF. The CDR3 coding sequence is TGTGCCAGCAGTGATTCTACTCGCTACGAGCAGTACTTC.

Of note for this clone: The junction and the germline gene differ at one end; a read error may be behind it. This chain joins TRBV20-1 and TRBJ2-1, with 11 positions matching TRBD2. Looked up from germline, CDR1 is DFQATT and CDR2 is SNEGSKA (reference sequence). The CDR3 sequence is 11 residues long. The CDR3 sequence: CSARTSGSWLF. In nucleotides, the CDR3 is TGCAGTGCTAGAACTAGCGGGAGTTGGCTCTTC.

This rearrangement joins TRBV7-9 to TRBJ1-2; 9 bases align to TRBD1. The germline CDR1 and CDR2 sequences are SEHNR and FQNEAQ (reference sequence). The CDR3 loop spans 12 amino acids. V was clipped by 6 bases and J by 8 bases; unmatched bases: 4. CDR3 protein: CASRGQGVGYTF. The DNA for the CDR3 is TGTGCCAGCAGGGGACAGGGCGTGGGCTACACCTTC.

The V call is TRBV9, the J call TRBJ2-7; a weak D match, TRBD1 (5 bases). The CDR3 is 13 residues long. V was shortened by 4 bases and J by 2 bases, with 10 bases between the two germline ends. Germline V CDR1 and CDR2: SGDLS, YYNGEE. CDR3 sequence: CASSPEGAYEQYF. The CDR3 nucleotides are TGTGCCAGCAGCCCTGAAGGGGCCTACGAGCAGTACTTC.

The chain combines TRBV6-6 with TRBJ2-5; perhaps TRBD2 as D (7 bases). Germline V gene sequence: CDR1 MNHNY, CDR2 SVGAGI (reference sequence). The CDR3 totals 12 residues. The ends were cut back, 7 bases at V and 5 bases at J, with 11 bases in the middle. This chain's CDR3 is CASTGGVETQYF. CDR3 in DNA: TGTGCCAGCACGGGGGGCGTGGAGACCCAGTACTTC.

This clone was counted once. The gene calls are TRBV6-5 and TRBJ2-1, with 7 nucleotides matching TRBD2. V trimming: 4 bases; J trimming: 4 bases; junction bases outside the gene matches: 7. Per germline, CDR1 MNHEY and CDR2 SVGAGI. This CDR3 is built from 15 residues. The CDR3: CASSLLASGYNEQFF. The DNA of the CDR3 is TGTGCCAGCAGTTTGTTGGCTAGCGGATACAATGAGCAGTTCTTC.

A single count supports this clone. The chain recombines TRBV6-6 with TRBJ2-5, with D perhaps matching TRBD2 (6 bases). Germline V gene data show CDR1 as MNHNY and CDR2 as SVGAGI (reference sequence). The V end was cut by 2 bases, the J end by 2 bases, with 6 bases between. The CDR3 sequence is 13 residues long. CDR3 protein: CASSYGTQETQYF. The CDR3 DNA reads TGTGCCAGCAGTTACGGGACTCAAGAGACCCAGTACTTC.

This clone turned up a few times. The chain uses TRBV10-3 and TRBJ1-1; 7 bases agree with TRBD1. J was trimmed by 1 base and V by 4 bases; bases with no gene match: 0. Germline CDR1 and CDR2: ENHRY and SYGVKD. The CDR3 spans 13 residues. CDR3 coding DNA: TGTGCCATCAGTGGGGACAGGAACACTGAAGCTTTCTTT. Translation: CAISGDRNTEAFF.

The chain carries TRBV9 and TRBJ2-1; 13 bases align to TRBD2. This CDR3 region has 14 residues. The germline gives CDR1 SGDLS, CDR2 YYNGEE. Unmatched junction bases numbered 5, after V lost 7 bases and J lost 7 bases. CDR3 residues: CASGGTSGMNEQFF. Here the CDR3 DNA reads TGTGCCAGCGGAGGGACTAGCGGGATGAATGAGCAGTTCTTC.

V and J are TRBV5-1 and TRBJ2-7, with TRBD2 identical over 7 bases. CDR1 is SGHRS and CDR2 is YFSETQ in the germline V gene. This CDR3 has 15 amino acids. V trimming: 0 bases; J trimming: 2 bases; junction bases outside the gene matches: 5. This chain's CDR3 is CASSLEWGGAYEQYF. The CDR3 nucleotides read TGCGCCAGCAGCTTGGAGTGGGGGGGGGCCTACGAGCAGTACTTC.

This chain links TRBV29-1 with TRBJ2-2, with D tentatively TRBD2 (7 bases). Looked up from germline, CDR1 is SQVTM and CDR2 is ANQGSEA. This CDR3 contains 14 residues. V was shortened by 8 bases and J by 6 bases, with 19 bases between the two germline ends. CDR3 DNA: TGCAGCACAAGCGGGACAAGTAGAGCCGGGGAGCTGTTTTTT. It translates to CSTSGTSRAGELFF.

The chain employs TRBV28 and TRBJ1-5; 8 positions agree with TRBD1. Trimming cost V 10 bases and J 7 bases; bases outside gene matches: 15. From germline, CDR1 is MDHEN and CDR2 SYDVKM. This CDR3 is built from 15 residues. As DNA, the CDR3 is TGTGCCACCCAGGCCGGCAGGGGGCTACGGCAGCCCCAGCATTTT. Residues: CATQAGRGLRQPQHF.

The rearrangement uses TRBV5-1 and TRBJ2-1; TRBD2 matches 12 bases. Germline CDR1 and CDR2: SGHRS and YFSETQ. V trimming: 2 bases; J trimming: 10 bases; junction bases outside the gene matches: 13. The CDR3 loop spans 17 amino acids. The CDR3 sequence: CASSFRRGLAGWGEQFF. CDR3 sequence (DNA): TGCGCCAGCAGCTTTCGGCGAGGACTAGCGGGGTGGGGCGAGCAGTTCTTC.

The chain combines TRBV5-1 with TRBJ1-1; D gene ambiguous. The CDR3 contains 13 residues. Germline V gene lookup returns CDR1 SGHRS and CDR2 YFSETQ. V was pared by 3 bases and J by 2 bases, with 8 bases between. The CDR3 here is CASSWGGNTEAFF. The CDR3 DNA sequence: TGCGCCAGCAGCTGGGGAGGAAACACTGAAGCTTTCTTT.

The chain links TRBV27 to TRBJ2-1, with 12 bases identical to TRBD2. The V and J ends lost 3 bases and 15 bases, in that order; junction bases with no gene match: 3. Germline CDR1 is MNHEY and CDR2 is SMNVEV (reference sequence). The CDR3 is 12 residues long. The CDR3 loop reads CASSFTSGRSFF. The CDR3, as DNA: TGTGCCAGCAGTTTCACTAGCGGGAGGTCGTTCTTC.

The chain recombines TRBV15 with TRBJ2-5; the match to TRBD2 covers 10 bases. The CDR3 consists of 16 residues. Germline CDR1 LNHNV, CDR2 YYDKDF (reference sequence). V lost 1 base, J lost 4 bases, and 6 bases stayed unmatched. The CDR3 spells CATSRVFQREGETQYF. The CDR3 nucleotides are TGTGCCACCAGCAGAGTATTCCAGCGGGAGGGAGAGACCCAGTACTTC. Drawing the rest from reference TRBV15 and TRBJ2-5, the complete variable domain is DAMVIQNPRYQVTQFGKPVTLSCSQTLNHNVMYWYQQKSSQAPKLLFHYYDKDFNNEADTPDNFQSRRPNTSFCFLDIRSPGLGDTAMYLCATSRVFQREGETQYFGPGTRLLVL.

With respect to this clone: One junction end disagrees with the germline gene, perhaps due to a read error. The chain joins TRBV6-1 to TRBJ1-2; D call uncertain. CDR1 is MNHNS and CDR2 is SASEGT in the germline V gene. The CDR3 has 9 amino acids. CDR3 region: CASGPDAHF. DNA for the CDR3: TGTGCCAGCGGGCCCGACGCCCACTTC.

The V gene is TRBV29-1, the J gene TRBJ1-2; 12 nucleotides agree with TRBD1. CDR1 is SQVTM, CDR2 ANQGSEA, per germline. The CDR3 is 15 amino acids. J was trimmed by 5 bases and V by 1 base; bases with no gene match: 5. CDR3 in DNA: TGCAGCGTTGAAGGGGACAGGGGGCTCGGGTATGGCTACACCTTC. Its translation: CSVEGDRGLGYGYTF.